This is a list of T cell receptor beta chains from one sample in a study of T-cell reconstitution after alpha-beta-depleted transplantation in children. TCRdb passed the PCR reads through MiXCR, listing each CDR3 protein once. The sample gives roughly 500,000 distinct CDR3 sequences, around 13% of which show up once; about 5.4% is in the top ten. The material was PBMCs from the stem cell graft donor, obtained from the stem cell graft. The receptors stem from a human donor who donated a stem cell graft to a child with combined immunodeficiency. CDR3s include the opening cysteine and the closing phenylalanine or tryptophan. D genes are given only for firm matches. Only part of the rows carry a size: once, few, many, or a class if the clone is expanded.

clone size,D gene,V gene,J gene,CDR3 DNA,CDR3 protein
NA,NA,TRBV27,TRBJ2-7,TGTGCCAGCAGTTCCCACAGGTCCTCCTACGAGCAGTACTTC,CASSSHRSSYEQYF
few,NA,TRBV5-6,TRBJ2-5,TGTGCCAGCAGCCCCGGTGGCGGGCCAGGGGAGACCCAGTACTTC,CASSPGGGPGETQYF
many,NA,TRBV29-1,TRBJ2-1,TGCAGCGCATACCCCATTGGGACCGATGAGCAGTTCTTC,CSAYPIGTDEQFF
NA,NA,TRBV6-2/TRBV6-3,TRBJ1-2,TGTGCCAGCAGTTACTCGAGACGTGGGAACTATGGCTACACCTTC,CASSYSRRGNYGYTF
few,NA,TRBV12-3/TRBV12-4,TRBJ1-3,TGTGCCAGCAGTTTAATGATCGGAAACACCATATATTTT,CASSLMIGNTIYF
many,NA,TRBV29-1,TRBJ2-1,TGCAGCGTTGAAGGACCAACGAGCTCCTACAATGAGCAGTTCTTC,CSVEGPTSSYNEQFF
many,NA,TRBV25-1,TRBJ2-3,TGTGCCAGCAGTGATGCGACAACAGATACGCAGTATTTT,CASSDATTDTQYF
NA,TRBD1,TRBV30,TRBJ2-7,TGTGCCTGGAGCGCCGACAGGGGATGGGACTACGAGCAGTACTTC,CAWSADRGWDYEQYF
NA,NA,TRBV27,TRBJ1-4,TGTGCCAGCAGTCCCTTCGGGGGTTCTAATGAAAAACTGTTTTTT,CASSPFGGSNEKLFF
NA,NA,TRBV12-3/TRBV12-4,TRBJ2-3,TGTGCCAGCAGTCCCTTTAGGGGGGCAGATACGCAGTATTTT,CASSPFRGADTQYF
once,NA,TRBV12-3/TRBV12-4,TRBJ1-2,TGTGCCAGCAGTTTTAGTCGCCTTCCCGACCGGGCGGCTGAGTATGGCTACACCTTC,CASSFSRLPDRAAEYGYTF
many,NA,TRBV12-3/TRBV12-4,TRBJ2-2,TGTGCCAGCAGTTTGCCAGGGCGGACCGGGGAGCTGTTTTTT,CASSLPGRTGELFF
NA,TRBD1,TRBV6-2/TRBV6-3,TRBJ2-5,TGTGCCAGCAGTTATACCGGGACAGGGCAAGAGACCCAGTACTTC,CASSYTGTGQETQYF
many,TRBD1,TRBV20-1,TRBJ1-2,TGCAGTGCACCCGACAGGGGCCGGGGCTACACCTTC,CSAPDRGRGYTF
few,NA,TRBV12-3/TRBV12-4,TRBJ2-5,TGTGCCAGCAGTTTAGTTGTGACCAAATCGAAGACCCAGTACTTC,CASSLVVTKSKTQYF
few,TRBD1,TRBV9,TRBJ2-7,TGTGCCAGCAGCGCCCTTCCGGGACAGGGCTACGAGCAGTACTTC,CASSALPGQGYEQYF
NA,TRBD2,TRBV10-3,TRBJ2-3,TGTGCCATCAGTGGGGAAGAGACTAGCGGAGCCACAGATACGCAGTATTTT,CAISGEETSGATDTQYF
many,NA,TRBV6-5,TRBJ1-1,TGTGCCAGCAGTTTCAGGGGCACTGAAGCTTTCTTT,CASSFRGTEAFF
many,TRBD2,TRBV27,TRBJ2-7,TGTGCCAGCAGTTTAGGGCCTCCCGGGGGGGCGACCGCCTACGAGCAGTACTTC,CASSLGPPGGATAYEQYF
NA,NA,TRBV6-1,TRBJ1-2,TGTGCCAGCACCACAGGACAGTTTTTCGGTGGCTACACCTTC,CASTTGQFFGGYTF
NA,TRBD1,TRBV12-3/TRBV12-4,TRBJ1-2,TGTGCCAGCAGTTCTCTCTGGACAGGGGAGGTGACTAACTATGGCTACACCTTC,CASSSLWTGEVTNYGYTF
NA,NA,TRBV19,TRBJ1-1,TGTGCCAGTAGTAGAAGACAGGAGATGAACACTGAAGCTTTCTTT,CASSRRQEMNTEAFF
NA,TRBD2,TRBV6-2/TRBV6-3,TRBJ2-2,TGTGCCAGCAGTTACACTTACCCCGGGACTAGCTTGAACTTGAACACCGGGGAGCTGTTTTTT,CASSYTYPGTSLNLNTGELFF
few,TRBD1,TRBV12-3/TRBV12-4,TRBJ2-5,TGTGCCAGCAGTTTAGCGATAGGGGACAGGAGGACCCAGTACTTC,CASSLAIGDRRTQYF
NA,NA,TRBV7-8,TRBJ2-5,TGTGCCAGCAGCCCGGGCTCCAGACTAGGGCGGTACTTC,CASSPGSRLGRYF
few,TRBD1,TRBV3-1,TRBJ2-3,TGTGCCAGCGCTCGCCTACAGGGGGCGCGAGGCACAGATACGCAGTATTTT,CASARLQGARGTDTQYF
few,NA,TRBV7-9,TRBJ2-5,TGTGCCAGCAGCGGACCCCTTGGAGAGACCCAGTACTTC,CASSGPLGETQYF
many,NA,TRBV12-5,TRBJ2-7,TGTGCTAGTGGTTTGCCCCAGGGAGGCGAGCAGTACTTC,CASGLPQGGEQYF
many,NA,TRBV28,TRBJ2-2,TGTGCCAGCAGTTCTACCAGGCGCGGGGAGCTGTTTTTT,CASSSTRRGELFF
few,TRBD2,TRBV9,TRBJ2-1,TGTGCCAGCAGCGTAGGTCTAGCGGGGTCCTACAATGAGCAGTTCTTC,CASSVGLAGSYNEQFF
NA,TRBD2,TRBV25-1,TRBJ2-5,TGTGCCAGCAGTGAATTTGATCCCGCGGGGGGGCCTTATCGGGACCAAGAGACCCAGTACTTC,CASSEFDPAGGPYRDQETQYF